This is a list of T cell receptor beta chains from one sample in a study of cytomegalovirus exposure and HLA in healthy donors. Profiling relied on immunoSEQ multiplex PCR, and the TCRdb table lists in-frame clones only, not all of them. The sample holds about 160,000 clones, approximately 81% seen once. Source material: PBMCs. The receptors were sampled from a female donor in good health and CMV-seronegative. Each CDR3 is given with its conserved first and last residue. D genes are given only for firm matches. Clone size is stated in some rows and not others, as once, few, many or a class when expanded.

TRBV30	14	TRBJ1-1	.	.	CAWSVTLRSTEAFF	TGTGCCTGGAGTGTTACACTAAGGAGCACTGAAGCTTTCTTT
TRBV4-1	15	TRBJ2-7	TRBD2	once	CASSPGLYSSYEQYF	TGCGCCAGCAGCCCGGGACTATACAGCTCCTACGAGCAGTACTTC
TRBV6-4	15	TRBJ2-1	TRBD2	many	CASSTGTSGHNEQFF	TGTGCCAGCAGTACCGGGACTAGCGGTCACAATGAGCAGTTCTTC
TRBV5-5	15	TRBJ2-2	TRBD1	.	CASSMTGGLFRELFF	TGTGCCAGCAGCATGACAGGGGGCCTTTTCAGGGAGCTGTTTTTT
TRBV4-1	17	TRBJ1-6	.	.	CASSQEAGKKTNSPLHF	TGCGCCAGCAGCCAAGAGGCAGGGAAGAAGACTAATTCACCCCTCCACTTT
TRBV27	14	TRBJ2-1	.	.	CASSLGLAKNEQFF	TGTGCCAGCAGTTTAGGACTGGCTAAGAACGAGCAGTTCTTC
TRBV6-5	13	TRBJ1-2	.	.	CASKGILVYGYTF	TGTGCCAGCAAGGGGATATTGGTGTATGGCTACACCTTC
TRBV7-8	15	TRBJ2-7	TRBD1	.	CASSFDGTVSYEQYF	TGTGCCAGCAGCTTTGATGGGACAGTCTCCTACGAGCAGTACTTC
TRBV6-5	13	TRBJ2-3	.	.	CASSYTGTDTQYF	TGTGCCAGCAGTTATACGGGCACAGATACGCAGTATTTT
TRBV7-9	16	TRBJ2-5	TRBD1	once	CASSSRDRAPQETQYF	TGTGCCAGCAGCTCCCGGGACAGGGCTCCACAAGAGACCCAGTACTTC
TRBV9	14	TRBJ1-5	.	.	CASSVEREGQPQHF	TGTGCCAGCAGCGTCGAGAGGGAAGGGCAGCCCCAGCATTTT
TRBV14	13	TRBJ2-1	.	.	CASSPLKGTKQFF	TGTGCCAGCAGCCCATTAAAAGGGACAAAGCAGTTCTTC
TRBV19	15	TRBJ1-6	.	.	CASSISLSNNSPLHF	TGTGCCAGTAGTATAAGCCTCTCCAATAATTCACCCCTCCACTTT
TRBV6-1	16	TRBJ2-3	TRBD2	.	CASSGVVAGGTDTQYF	TGTGCCAGCAGTGGAGTCGTAGCGGGAGGGACAGATACGCAGTATTTT
TRBV6-5	14	TRBJ2-2	.	.	CATLATGTGGELFF	TGTGCCACCCTAGCCACAGGGACGGGTGGGGAGCTGTTTTTT
TRBV9	16	TRBJ2-1	TRBD2	.	CASSATSGVTYNEQFF	TGTGCCAGCAGCGCGACTAGCGGGGTTACCTACAATGAGCAGTTCTTC
TRBV7-8	14	TRBJ1-1	.	.	CASSLASRDTEAFF	TGTGCCAGCAGCTTAGCGTCCAGGGACACTGAAGCTTTCTTT
TRBV7-9	15	TRBJ2-7	.	.	CASSGGTGGPYEQYF	TGTGCCAGCAGCGGCGGGACCGGAGGTCCATACGAGCAGTACTTC
TRBV11-2	13	TRBJ2-5	.	.	CASSHGGGETQYF	TGTGCCAGCAGCCATGGGGGGGGCGAGACCCAGTACTTC
TRBV11-3	17	TRBJ2-2	TRBD1	.	CASSTTGTGENTGELFF	TGTGCCAGCAGCACTACCGGGACAGGGGAGAACACCGGGGAGCTGTTTTTT
TRBV10-3	15	TRBJ1-5	.	.	CAISEKHPGIQPQHF	TGTGCCATCAGTGAGAAACACCCAGGGATTCAGCCCCAGCATTTT
TRBV25-1	15	TRBJ1-5	.	.	CASSESGGPNQPQHF	TGTGCCAGCAGTGAATCGGGAGGGCCGAATCAGCCCCAGCATTTT
TRBV18	14	TRBJ2-5	.	.	CASSPQSHQETQYF	TGTGCCAGCTCACCACAATCTCACCAAGAGACCCAGTACTTC
TRBV6-4	16	TRBJ2-3	TRBD1	few	CASSEAAGGRTDTQYF	TGTGCCAGCAGTGAAGCGGCAGGGGGCCGCACAGATACGCAGTATTTT
TRBV6-4	14	TRBJ2-2	.	.	CASSGEGSTGELFF	TGTGCCAGCAGTGGGGAAGGGAGCACCGGGGAGCTGTTTTTT
TRBV5-1	15	TRBJ2-7	TRBD2	.	CASSRRGLAGGEQYF	TGCGCCAGCAGCCGTCGAGGTCTAGCGGGAGGCGAGCAGTACTTC
TRBV7-8	14	TRBJ1-6	.	.	CASSPGSYNSPLHF	TGTGCCAGCAGCCCCGGGTCCTATAATTCACCCCTCCACTTT
TRBV10-3	15	TRBJ2-3	TRBD2	.	CAISAGGSITDTQYF	TGTGCCATCAGTGCTGGCGGGAGCATCACAGATACGCAGTATTTT
TRBV13	14	TRBJ2-7	TRBD2	.	CASSLGGLTYEQYF	TGTGCCAGCAGCTTAGGGGGACTAACCTACGAGCAGTACTTC
TRBV7-2	15	TRBJ2-3	TRBD2	.	CASSAGGAMSDTQYF	TGTGCCAGCAGCGCGGGGGGGGCTATGTCTGATACGCAGTATTTT
TRBV5-1	18	TRBJ1-2	.	few	CASSPGLRNQQGSGGYTF	TGCGCCAGCAGCCCGGGCCTGAGGAACCAACAGGGCTCGGGGGGCTACACCTTC
TRBV18	13	TRBJ1-2	TRBD1	.	CASSPTGERGYTF	TGTGCCAGCTCACCAACAGGGGAGCGTGGCTACACCTTC
TRBV7-3	16	TRBJ2-1	TRBD2	few	CASSSRLAGEINEQFF	TGTGCCAGCAGCTCCCGACTAGCGGGGGAGATCAATGAGCAGTTCTTC